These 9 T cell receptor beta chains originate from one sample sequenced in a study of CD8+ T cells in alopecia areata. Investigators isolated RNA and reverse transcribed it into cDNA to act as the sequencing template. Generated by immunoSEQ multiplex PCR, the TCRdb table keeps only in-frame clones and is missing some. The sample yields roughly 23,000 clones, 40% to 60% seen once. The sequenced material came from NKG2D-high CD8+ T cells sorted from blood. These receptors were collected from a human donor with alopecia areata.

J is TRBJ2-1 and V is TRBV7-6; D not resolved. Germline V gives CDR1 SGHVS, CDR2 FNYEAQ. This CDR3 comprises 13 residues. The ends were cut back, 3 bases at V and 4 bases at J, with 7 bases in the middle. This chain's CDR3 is CASSLVRYNEQFF. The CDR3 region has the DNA TGTGCCAGCAGCTTGGTTCGGTACAATGAGCAGTTCTTC.

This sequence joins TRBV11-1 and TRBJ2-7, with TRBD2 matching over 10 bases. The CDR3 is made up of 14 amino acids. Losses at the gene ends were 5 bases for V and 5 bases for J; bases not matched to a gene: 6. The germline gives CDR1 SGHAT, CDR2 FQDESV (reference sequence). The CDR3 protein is CASSPQSGGDEQYF. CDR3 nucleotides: TGTGCCAGCAGCCCCCAGAGCGGGGGGGACGAGCAGTACTTC.

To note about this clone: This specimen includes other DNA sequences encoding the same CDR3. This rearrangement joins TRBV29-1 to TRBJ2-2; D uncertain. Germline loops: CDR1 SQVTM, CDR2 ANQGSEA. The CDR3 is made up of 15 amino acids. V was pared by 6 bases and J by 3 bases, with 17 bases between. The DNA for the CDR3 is TGCAGCGTGAGGTACTACCCCGGTGACACCGGGGAGCTGTTTTTT. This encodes CSVRYYPGDTGELFF.

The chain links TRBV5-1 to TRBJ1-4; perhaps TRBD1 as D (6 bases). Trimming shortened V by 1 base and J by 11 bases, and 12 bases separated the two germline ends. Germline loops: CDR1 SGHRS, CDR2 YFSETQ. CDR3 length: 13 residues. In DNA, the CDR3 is TGCGCCAGCAGCTTGTTTCCAGGGGATAAACTGTTTTTT. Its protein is CASSLFPGDKLFF.

The CDR3: CASSPPGYEQYF. CDR3 nucleotides: TGTGCCAGCAGCCCCCCGGGTTACGAGCAGTACTTC. This sequence joins TRBV5-5 and TRBJ2-7, with D hard to call. The CDR3 totals 12 residues. V gave up 4 bases and J gave up 4 bases, with 9 bases separating them. Per the germline V gene, CDR1 is SGHKS and CDR2 is YYEKEE (reference sequence).

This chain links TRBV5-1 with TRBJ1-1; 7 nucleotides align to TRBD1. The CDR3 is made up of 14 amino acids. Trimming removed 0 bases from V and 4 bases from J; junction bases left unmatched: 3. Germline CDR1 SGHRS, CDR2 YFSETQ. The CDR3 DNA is TGCGCCAGCAGCTTGGGACAGGGTAGCACTGAAGCTTTCTTT. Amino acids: CASSLGQGSTEAFF.

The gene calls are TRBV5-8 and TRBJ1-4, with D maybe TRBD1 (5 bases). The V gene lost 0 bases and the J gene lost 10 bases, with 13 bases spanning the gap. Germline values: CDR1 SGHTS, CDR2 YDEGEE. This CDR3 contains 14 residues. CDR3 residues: CASSLEQRGGKLFF. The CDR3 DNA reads TGTGCCAGCAGCTTGGAACAGCGTGGGGGAAAACTGTTTTTT. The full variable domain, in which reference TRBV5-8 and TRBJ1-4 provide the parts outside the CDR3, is EAGVTQSPTHLIKTRGQQATLRCSPISGHTSVYWYQQALGLGLQFLLWYDEGEERNRGNFPPRFSGRQFPNYSSELNVNALELEDSALYLCASSLEQRGGKLFFGSGTQLSVL.

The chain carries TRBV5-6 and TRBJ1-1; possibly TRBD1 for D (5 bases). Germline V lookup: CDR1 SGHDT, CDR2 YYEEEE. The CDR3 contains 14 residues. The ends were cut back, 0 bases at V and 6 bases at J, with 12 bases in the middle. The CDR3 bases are TGTGCCAGCAGCTTGGGGCAGGGTAGCGCTGAAGCTTTCTTT. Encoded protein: CASSLGQGSAEAFF.

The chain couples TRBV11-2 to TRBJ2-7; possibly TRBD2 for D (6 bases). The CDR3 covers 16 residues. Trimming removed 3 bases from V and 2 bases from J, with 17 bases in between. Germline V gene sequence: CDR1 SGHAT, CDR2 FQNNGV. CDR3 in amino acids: CASSFWGERGPYEQYF. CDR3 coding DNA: TGTGCCAGCAGCTTCTGGGGGGAGAGGGGCCCCTACGAGCAGTACTTC.